Listed below are T cell receptor beta chains from one sample, sequenced in a study of blood T cells in healthy people across ages. TCRdb called the 5' RACE reads again in MiXCR, with one record for every CDR3 protein. The sample records more than 1 million distinct CDR3 sequences, less than 50% being singletons. Sequencing input: blood. The receptors come from a woman in her sixties or seventies in good health. Each CDR3 is given with its conserved first and last residue. Each record gives: J gene, V gene, D gene, clone size, CDR3 protein, CDR3 DNA. The D gene is left open where the match is weak. Some rows mark clone size as missing; the rest say once, few, many or name a class of expanded clone.

TRBJ2-1 TRBV6-5 TRBD2 NA CASSLSGSTGNEQFF TGTGCCAGCAGTTTGAGCGGGAGTACTGGCAATGAGCAGTTCTTC
TRBJ1-2 TRBV9 NA NA CASSVVEGYGYTF TGTGCCAGCAGCGTAGTGGAGGGGTATGGCTACACCTTC
TRBJ2-7 TRBV20-1 NA NA CSARDLTSYEQYF TGCAGTGCCAGGGACCTCACCTCCTACGAGCAGTACTTC
TRBJ1-2 TRBV6-5 TRBD1 NA CASSYGQGPYGYTF TGTGCCAGCAGTTACGGACAGGGGCCCTATGGCTACACCTTC
TRBJ1-1 TRBV2 TRBD1 NA CASSEATAGGGNTEAFF TGTGCCAGCAGTGAAGCCACAGCAGGGGGCGGGAACACTGAAGCTTTCTTT
TRBJ2-7 TRBV3-1 NA few CASSQEVARMGYNEQYF TGTGCCAGCAGCCAAGAAGTGGCCCGAATGGGCTACAATGAGCAGTACTTC
TRBJ2-1 TRBV20-1 TRBD2 NA CSASSLAGDYNEQFF TGCAGTGCTAGTAGCCTAGCGGGAGACTACAATGAGCAGTTCTTC
TRBJ1-5 TRBV7-8 TRBD1 NA CASGRTGDQPQHF TGTGCTAGCGGTCGAACAGGGGATCAGCCCCAGCATTTT
TRBJ2-7 TRBV3-1 TRBD2 few CASSQDRTSGIYEQYF TGTGCCAGCAGCCAAGACAGGACTAGCGGGATTTACGAGCAGTACTTC
TRBJ2-1 TRBV5-1 TRBD1 few CASSITGTGGLNEQFF TGCGCCAGCAGCATTACCGGGACAGGGGGCTTGAATGAGCAGTTCTTC
TRBJ2-5 TRBV28 NA few CASSPPAGTGETQYF TGTGCCAGCAGTCCCCCAGCAGGGACGGGAGAGACCCAGTACTTC
TRBJ2-1 TRBV7-6 NA once CASSPRSSNYEQFF TGTGCCAGCAGCCCCCGCTCTAGTAATTATGAGCAGTTCTTC
TRBJ2-5 TRBV27 NA NA CASSFRRDLETQYF TGTGCCAGCAGTTTTCGGCGGGACCTAGAGACCCAGTACTTC
TRBJ1-2 TRBV12-3/TRBV12-4 NA NA CASSLTRTMSYTF TGTGCCAGCAGTCTTACCCGGACAATGAGCTACACCTTC
TRBJ1-1 TRBV3-1 NA NA CASSQDYSGSANTEAFF TGTGCCAGCAGCCAAGATTATTCGGGCTCGGCGAACACTGAAGCTTTCTTT
TRBJ2-3 TRBV29-1 NA NA CSVNRAETQYF TGCAGCGTGAACAGGGCTGAGACGCAGTATTTT
TRBJ2-5 TRBV11-2 TRBD1 NA CASSLGQGAKGTQYF TGTGCCAGCAGCTTGGGACAGGGGGCCAAAGGGACCCAGTACTTC
TRBJ1-5 TRBV12-3/TRBV12-4 NA NA CASKGGLQPQHF TGTGCCAGCAAGGGGGGACTTCAGCCCCAGCATTTT
TRBJ2-5 TRBV5-5 TRBD1 NA CASSLVGTEVQETQYF TGTGCCAGCAGCTTGGTTGGGACAGAAGTTCAAGAGACCCAGTACTTC
TRBJ2-6 TRBV9 NA few CASSARTGRDSGANVLTF TGTGCCAGCAGCGCCCGGACAGGGAGGGACTCTGGGGCCAACGTCCTGACTTTC
TRBJ1-2 TRBV6-5 NA once CASSYSPRGPHPNYGYTF TGTGCCAGCAGTTACTCCCCGAGGGGTCCACACCCTAACTATGGCTACACCTTC
TRBJ2-3 TRBV5-5 NA NA CASSPRGPGGRGKTDTQYF TGTGCCAGCAGCCCACGTGGCCCGGGCGGAAGGGGGAAGACAGATACGCAGTATTTT
TRBJ2-7 TRBV12-3/TRBV12-4 NA NA CASTLDSSYYEQYF TGTGCCAGCACCCTAGACAGCAGCTATTACGAGCAGTACTTC
TRBJ2-1 TRBV12-3/TRBV12-4 NA NA CASSWTLYNEQFF TGTGCCAGCAGTTGGACGCTTTACAATGAGCAGTTCTTC
TRBJ2-6 TRBV20-1 NA NA CSAPTDSSSGANVLTF TGCAGTGCGCCGACAGACTCCAGCTCTGGGGCCAACGTCCTGACTTTC
TRBJ2-7 TRBV12-5 NA many CASGLTSSIGYEQYF TGTGCTAGTGGTCTTACAAGTTCCATCGGGTACGAGCAGTACTTC
TRBJ2-1 TRBV7-9 TRBD2 few CASSWLAGVGNEQFF TGTGCCAGCAGCTGGCTAGCGGGAGTGGGTAATGAGCAGTTCTTC
TRBJ2-2 TRBV28 NA once CASSSPLGVLSTGELFF TGTGCCAGCAGTTCACCCTTAGGGGTTCTAAGCACCGGGGAGCTGTTTTTT
TRBJ1-5 TRBV28 NA NA CASSLLVAISTQHF TGTGCCAGCAGCCTTCTCGTCGCAATCAGTACCCAGCATTTT
TRBJ1-2 TRBV5-1 TRBD1 few CASSPGQGHYGYTF TGCGCCAGCAGCCCCGGACAGGGCCACTATGGCTACACCTTC
TRBJ2-1 TRBV6-2/TRBV6-3 TRBD2 few CASSGTSGHNEQFF TGTGCCAGCAGCGGGACTAGCGGACACAATGAGCAGTTCTTC
TRBJ1-2 TRBV9 TRBD1 NA CASSPRGVTYGYTF TGTGCCAGCAGCCCCAGGGGGGTCACCTATGGCTACACCTTC
TRBJ2-3 TRBV2 NA few CASTLTDPSSTDTQYF TGTGCCAGCACCCTGACAGATCCCTCTAGCACAGATACGCAGTATTTT
TRBJ2-6 TRBV3-1 TRBD1 few CASSRTRDRASGANVLTF TGTGCCAGCAGCCGAACCCGGGACAGGGCTTCTGGGGCCAACGTCCTGACTTTC
TRBJ2-2 TRBV4-2 NA NA CASSQQTDRTGELFF TGTGCCAGCAGCCAACAAACGGACCGCACCGGGGAGCTGTTTTTT
TRBJ2-6 TRBV5-1 TRBD2 few CASSLARLAGLHSGANVLTF TGCGCCAGCAGCTTGGCCAGGCTAGCGGGACTTCACTCTGGGGCCAACGTCCTGACTTTC
TRBJ2-7 TRBV7-2 NA NA CASSLVETDYEQYF TGTGCCAGCAGCTTAGTAGAGACAGACTACGAGCAGTACTTC
TRBJ1-2 TRBV27 NA NA CASSSLLDTARYGYTF TGCGCCAGCAGTTCATTGCTAGACACTGCCCGCTATGGCTACACCTTC
TRBJ2-7 TRBV6-6 NA NA CASSMDTRGYEQYF TGTGCCAGCAGTATGGACACTCGAGGTTACGAGCAGTACTTC
TRBJ2-5 TRBV27 NA many CASSLDLETQYF TGTGCCAGCAGTTTAGACCTAGAGACCCAGTACTTC
TRBJ2-3 TRBV4-2 NA NA CASSQDFRGHTDTQYF TGTGCCAGCAGCCAAGATTTCAGAGGGCACACAGATACGCAGTATTTT
TRBJ2-7 TRBV12-3/TRBV12-4 NA NA CASSGGTRNSYEQYF TGTGCCAGCAGCGGCGGGACGAGAAACTCCTACGAGCAGTACTTC
TRBJ2-3 TRBV11-2 TRBD2 NA CASSLAGGQSTDTQYF TGTGCCAGCAGCCTAGCGGGGGGACAAAGCACAGATACGCAGTATTTT
TRBJ2-7 TRBV5-1 TRBD2 NA CASSLWTSGRMYEQYF TGCGCCAGCAGCTTGTGGACTAGCGGGAGAATGTATGAGCAGTACTTC
TRBJ2-1 TRBV5-1 TRBD2 NA CASSEAGGDEQFF TGCGCCAGCAGTGAAGCGGGAGGGGATGAGCAGTTCTTC